The source of this TCR beta chain is a study of identical twins. V lost 0 bases, J lost 0 bases, and 6 bases lay in between. The germline V gene encodes CDR1 SGHNT and CDR2 YYREEE (reference sequence). The CDR3 consists of 14 residues. Via MiXCR, TCRdb re-called the 5' RACE reads, giving one row per CDR3 protein. The sample has hundreds of thousands of distinct CDR3 sequences, approximately 8.5% seen once. Healthy Caucasians supplied all donations. This clonotype was detected a few times. The sample also formed part of further work on yellow fever vaccine responses in identical twins.

This clonotype was sampled from a woman in her late teens or twenties in good health. V usage is TRBV5-4 and J usage is TRBJ1-1, with D perhaps matching TRBD1 (5 bases). The sample consisted of memory (CD45RO+) T cells sorted from blood. For the CDR3, the DNA is TGTGCCAGCAGCTTGGCAGGGATGAACACTGAAGCTTTCTTT. Protein: CASSLAGMNTEAFF.